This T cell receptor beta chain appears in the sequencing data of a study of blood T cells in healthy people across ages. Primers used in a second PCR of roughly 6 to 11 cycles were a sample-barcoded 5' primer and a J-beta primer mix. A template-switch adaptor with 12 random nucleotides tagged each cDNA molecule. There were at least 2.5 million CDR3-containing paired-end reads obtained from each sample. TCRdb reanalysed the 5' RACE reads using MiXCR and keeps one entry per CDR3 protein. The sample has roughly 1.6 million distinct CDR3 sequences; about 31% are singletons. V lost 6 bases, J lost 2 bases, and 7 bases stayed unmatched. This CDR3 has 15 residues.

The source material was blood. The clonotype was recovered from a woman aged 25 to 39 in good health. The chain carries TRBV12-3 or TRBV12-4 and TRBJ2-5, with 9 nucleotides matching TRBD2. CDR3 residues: CASSFSGGPQETQYF. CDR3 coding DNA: TGTGCCAGCAGCTTTAGCGGGGGCCCTCAAGAGACCCAGTACTTC.